Listed below are T cell receptor beta chains from one sample, sequenced in a study of blood T cell repertoires in COVID-19. Profiling relied on immunoSEQ multiplex PCR, and the TCRdb table lists in-frame clones only, not all of them. Of 250,000 to 350,000 clones in the sample, more than 70% were seen once. The sequenced sample was peripheral blood. The receptors stem from a woman between 50 and 59 years old who had recovered from COVID-19. Each CDR3 is given with its conserved first and last residue. A D gene is named only where the DNA matches it firmly. Where a row states a size, it is once, few, many or the class of an expanded clone; other rows omit it.

J: TRBJ1-5
D: -
V: TRBV12-3/TRBV12-4
size: -
DNA: TGTGCCAGCAGTTTGCGCAGGTTGGAGGCCCAGCATTTT
CDR3: CASSLRRLEAQHF

J: TRBJ1-2
D: TRBD1
V: TRBV7-6
size: -
DNA: TGTGCCATCCGGGACAGCTATGGCTACACCTTC
CDR3: CAIRDSYGYTF

J: TRBJ2-1
D: -
V: TRBV10-1
size: -
DNA: TGCGCCAGCAGCCCAAGCGGCACCCTATACAATGAGCAGTTCTTC
CDR3: CASSPSGTLYNEQFF

J: TRBJ1-1
D: -
V: TRBV27
size: -
DNA: TGTGCCAGCAGCCGTGGGGGGGCCCGTGAAGCTTTCTTT
CDR3: CASSRGGAREAFF

J: TRBJ2-7
D: -
V: TRBV11-2
size: -
DNA: TGTGCCAGCAGCTTAGTGGCAGGGGGGACCTACGAGCAGTACTTC
CDR3: CASSLVAGGTYEQYF

J: TRBJ1-1
D: TRBD1
V: TRBV10-3
size: -
DNA: TGTGCCATCAGGGGACAGGGGAGAGGGGCTGAAGCTTTCTTT
CDR3: CAIRGQGRGAEAFF

J: TRBJ2-1
D: TRBD2
V: TRBV5-4
size: -
DNA: TGTGCCAGCAGCTTTCCTAGCGGGCTGAACAATGAGCAGTTCTTC
CDR3: CASSFPSGLNNEQFF

J: TRBJ1-2
D: -
V: TRBV19
size: -
DNA: TGTGCCACCGGGACTCCCCCCGGCTACACCTTC
CDR3: CATGTPPGYTF

J: TRBJ2-5
D: -
V: TRBV5-6
size: -
DNA: TGTGCCAGCAGCTTGGGTCTAGAAGGGACCCAGTACTTC
CDR3: CASSLGLEGTQYF

J: TRBJ2-7
D: TRBD1
V: TRBV6-1
size: -
DNA: TGTGCCAGCAGTCGGACAGGCCTTTCATCTCCCGAGCAGTACTTC
CDR3: CASSRTGLSSPEQYF

J: TRBJ2-2
D: -
V: TRBV29-1
size: -
DNA: TGCAGCGTGGGACTGTTCACCGGGGAGCTGTTTTTT
CDR3: CSVGLFTGELFF

J: TRBJ1-4
D: -
V: TRBV4-3
size: -
DNA: TGCGCCAGCAGCCAATTCCCGTTCGAAAAACTGTTTTTT
CDR3: CASSQFPFEKLFF

J: TRBJ2-1
D: TRBD2
V: TRBV7-2
size: -
DNA: TGTGCCAGCAGCTTAGATGGTGTCGCGGGAGCTCAAGGGGAGCAGTTCTTC
CDR3: CASSLDGVAGAQGEQFF

J: TRBJ1-4
D: -
V: TRBV5-1
size: -
DNA: TGCGCCAGCAGCTTGGGGGCACAGGGTGTTACTGAAAAACTGTTTTTT
CDR3: CASSLGAQGVTEKLFF

J: TRBJ1-6
D: -
V: TRBV5-5
size: few
DNA: TGTGCCAGCAGCTTGGATACACAGAGCTCCTATAATTCACCCCTCCACTTT
CDR3: CASSLDTQSSYNSPLHF

J: TRBJ1-1
D: -
V: TRBV20-1
size: -
DNA: TGCAGTGCTCGTGGCCTAGGAGAGGGGGCTGAAGCTTTCTTT
CDR3: CSARGLGEGAEAFF

J: TRBJ2-2
D: TRBD1
V: TRBV5-6
size: -
DNA: TGTGCCAGCAGCTCCGGGACAGGGTTGGCCGGGGAGCTGTTTTTT
CDR3: CASSSGTGLAGELFF

J: TRBJ2-3
D: TRBD2
V: TRBV5-4
size: -
DNA: TGTGCCAGCAGCTCAGCAAGGACTAGCGGGAGTTCAGATACGCAGTATTTT
CDR3: CASSSARTSGSSDTQYF

J: TRBJ2-7
D: -
V: TRBV3-1/TRBV3-2
size: -
DNA: TGTGCCAGCAGCCTACACGGCGGAGGGGATTCCTACGAGCAGTACTTC
CDR3: CASSLHGGGDSYEQYF

J: TRBJ2-1
D: TRBD2
V: TRBV5-4
size: -
DNA: TGTGCCAGCAGAATCTCGACTAGCCCCAATGAGCAGTTCTTC
CDR3: CASRISTSPNEQFF

J: TRBJ2-3
D: TRBD2
V: TRBV2
size: -
DNA: TGTGCCAGCAGGGGAGGGACTAGCGGGACGGATACGCAGTATTTT
CDR3: CASRGGTSGTDTQYF

J: TRBJ2-7
D: TRBD1
V: TRBV27
size: once
DNA: TGTGCCAGCAGTCGAACCGGGACAGGGACCTACGAGCAGTACTTC
CDR3: CASSRTGTGTYEQYF

J: TRBJ2-3
D: TRBD2
V: TRBV9
size: few
DNA: TGTGCCAGCAGCGAACTAGCGGGAGGGGACGGCACAGATACGCAGTATTTT
CDR3: CASSELAGGDGTDTQYF

J: TRBJ2-5
D: TRBD2
V: TRBV11-2
size: -
DNA: TGTGCCGGTAGATTAGCGGGGTCCCCCCGGGAGACCCAGTACTTC
CDR3: CAGRLAGSPRETQYF

J: TRBJ2-7
D: -
V: TRBV3-1/TRBV3-2
size: -
DNA: TGTGCCAGCAGCCAAGAGGGGGCAATCCCGTCGGAGCAGTACTTC
CDR3: CASSQEGAIPSEQYF

J: TRBJ2-7
D: -
V: TRBV5-1
size: -
DNA: TGCGCCAGCAGGATTACAGGGCTAAGCTCCTACGAGCAGTACTTC
CDR3: CASRITGLSSYEQYF

J: TRBJ1-4
D: -
V: TRBV7-2
size: few
DNA: TGTGCCAGCACTAGCGGGACTAATGAAAAACTGTTTTTT
CDR3: CASTSGTNEKLFF

J: TRBJ2-7
D: -
V: TRBV6-1
size: -
DNA: TGTGCCAGCAGTGAGTCTGACAGGAGCTCCTACGAGCAGTACTTC
CDR3: CASSESDRSSYEQYF

J: TRBJ2-5
D: TRBD2
V: TRBV7-2
size: -
DNA: TGTGCCAGCAGCCGCCGGACTAGGGGTGAGACCCAGTACTTC
CDR3: CASSRRTRGETQYF

J: TRBJ1-4
D: -
V: TRBV3-1/TRBV3-2
size: few
DNA: TGTGCCAGCAGCCAAGGTCGTCTCAGGGAACTGTTTTTT
CDR3: CASSQGRLRELFF

J: TRBJ2-7
D: TRBD1
V: TRBV19
size: once
DNA: TGTGCCAGTAGTATCCGGGACAGGGACTACGAGCAGTACTTC
CDR3: CASSIRDRDYEQYF

J: TRBJ1-3
D: TRBD1
V: TRBV28
size: -
DNA: TGTGCCAGCAGTCCGAACGACAGGGCCGGAAACACCATATATTTT
CDR3: CASSPNDRAGNTIYF

J: TRBJ1-1
D: -
V: TRBV28
size: -
DNA: TGTGCCAGCAGTTTAACGGCTGGAGGATGGACTGAAGCTTTCTTT
CDR3: CASSLTAGGWTEAFF

J: TRBJ1-3
D: -
V: TRBV10-2
size: -
DNA: TGCGCCAGCAGTGAGCAGCCGGGCTCTGGAAACACCATATATTTT
CDR3: CASSEQPGSGNTIYF

J: TRBJ2-7
D: -
V: TRBV7-9
size: -
DNA: TGTGCCAGCAGCTTACACAGTACCTACGAGCAGTACTTC
CDR3: CASSLHSTYEQYF

J: TRBJ2-1
D: -
V: TRBV4-1
size: -
DNA: TGCGCCAGCAGCCAAGTGGGCGCATCCCGGTTGAAGGCTGAGCAGTTCTTC
CDR3: CASSQVGASRLKAEQFF

J: TRBJ1-1
D: TRBD1
V: TRBV11-2
size: -
DNA: TGTGCCAGCAGCTTAGTACCGGGACAGGGATCCACTGAAGCTTTCTTT
CDR3: CASSLVPGQGSTEAFF

J: TRBJ2-3
D: TRBD1
V: TRBV6-2/TRBV6-3
size: -
DNA: TGTGCCAGCAGTTCGCCCGACAGGGGTGCAGATACGCAGTATTTT
CDR3: CASSSPDRGADTQYF

J: TRBJ2-1
D: TRBD2
V: TRBV5-1
size: -
DNA: TGCGCCAGCAGCTTGGTACTAGCGGGACGTAATGAGCAGTTCTTC
CDR3: CASSLVLAGRNEQFF

J: TRBJ2-1
D: TRBD2
V: TRBV28
size: -
DNA: TGTGCCAGCAGCTGGACTAGCGGGAGGCGAGGCAATGAGCAGTTCTTC
CDR3: CASSWTSGRRGNEQFF

J: TRBJ2-3
D: TRBD1
V: TRBV28
size: -
DNA: TGTGCCAGCAGTCTACAGGGGGACGTAGATACGCAGTATTTT
CDR3: CASSLQGDVDTQYF

J: TRBJ1-2
D: -
V: TRBV7-9
size: -
DNA: TGTGCCAGCAGCTCGGGGGGGACACCGGTTAAGGGCTACACCTTC
CDR3: CASSSGGTPVKGYTF

J: TRBJ1-5
D: -
V: TRBV28
size: few
DNA: TGTGCCAGCAGTTTAAGTCCCCTAAGCAATCAGCCCCAGCATTTT
CDR3: CASSLSPLSNQPQHF

J: TRBJ2-5
D: -
V: TRBV6-6
size: -
DNA: TGTGCCAGCAGTCCAGGGCTCCCTCAAGAGACCCAGTACTTC
CDR3: CASSPGLPQETQYF

J: TRBJ1-6
D: TRBD1
V: TRBV9
size: few
DNA: TGTGCCAGCAGCGTTGGGACAGTAAATTCACCCCTCCACTTT
CDR3: CASSVGTVNSPLHF

J: TRBJ1-5
D: -
V: TRBV6-1
size: -
DNA: TGTGCCAGCAGTGAACTTAGATGGAGGAATCAGCCCCAGCATTTT
CDR3: CASSELRWRNQPQHF

J: TRBJ2-7
D: TRBD1
V: TRBV2
size: few
DNA: TGTGCCAGCACGGGACAGGGAGGCGAGCAGTACTTC
CDR3: CASTGQGGEQYF

J: TRBJ1-2
D: TRBD1
V: TRBV5-4
size: few
DNA: TGTGCCAGCAGCGCCCGGGACAGGGGGTTAGCTAACTATGGCTACACCTTC
CDR3: CASSARDRGLANYGYTF

J: TRBJ2-7
D: TRBD2
V: TRBV5-4
size: -
DNA: TGTGCCAGCAGCCCTAGCGGGGGGTTCTCCTACGAGCAGTACTTC
CDR3: CASSPSGGFSYEQYF

J: TRBJ1-1
D: -
V: TRBV19
size: few
DNA: TGTGCCAGTAGTACCACAGGGAACACTGAAGCTTTCTTT
CDR3: CASSTTGNTEAFF

J: TRBJ1-1
D: TRBD1
V: TRBV18
size: -
DNA: TGTGCCAGCTCACCGACAGGGGGTACCACTGAAGCTTTCTTT
CDR3: CASSPTGGTTEAFF